Below are 10 T cell receptor beta chains sequenced from a single sample in a study of metastatic and nonmetastatic thyroid tumors (dated by TCRdb to about 2020). No treatment had been received by any patient before thyroid surgery. Libraries were prepared through PCR. TCRdb lists the instrument as Illumina HiSeq 4000. TCRdb cleaned the public reads at Q25 with fastp, built clones with MiXCR and kept in-frame beta chains. Recorded for this sample are fewer than 15,000 clones; 20% to 25% of them occurred a single time. Clones ranked in the top ten supply 3.6% of the sample. Sequenced material: blood. The origin of the receptors is a female donor with papillary thyroid cancer or a benign thyroid nodule (not recorded which). Some clones in this sample may be carry-over from other donors' samples.

The rearrangement joins TRBV28 to TRBJ2-3, with a possible D match to TRBD1 (6 bases). V was cut by 8 bases and J by 4 bases, with 16 bases left in between. The CDR3 spans 14 residues. Germline CDR1 reads MDHEN; CDR2 reads SYDVKM. The CDR3 loop is CASGLLGGSDTQYF. CDR3 in DNA: TGTGCCAGCGGGCTACTAGGGGGTTCAGATACGCAGTATTTT.

This clone has just one count. The chain uses TRBV20-1 and TRBJ2-7; 9 nucleotides match TRBD1. J was trimmed by 2 bases and V by 6 bases; bases with no gene match: 8. CDR1 DFQATT and CDR2 SNEGSKA come from the germline V gene (reference sequence). The CDR3 totals 14 residues. Here the CDR3 DNA reads TGCAGTGCGGTGGACAGGGGCGTTACCTACGAGCAGTACTTC. Translated: CSAVDRGVTYEQYF.

This clone has just a few counts. An end of the junction does not agree with germline; a read error may underlie this. V and J are TRBV6-1 and TRBJ1-1; TRBD1 is a possible D gene (5 bases). Germline CDR1 reads MNHNS; CDR2 reads SASEGT. The CDR3 has 14 amino acids. The CDR3 bases are TGTTCCAGTCCTCCGGGACGGATTCTCACTGAAGCTTTCTTT. It translates to CSSPPGRILTEAFF.

Here the CDR3 DNA reads TGTGCCAGCAGTTCCGGGAGGGGAAACCCCTACGAGCAGTACTTC. It translates to CASSSGRGNPYEQYF. The chain couples TRBV12-3 or TRBV12-4 to TRBJ2-7, with 8 bases that match TRBD2. The CDR3 loop spans 15 amino acids. The V and J ends lost 4 bases and 2 bases, in that order; junction bases with no gene match: 7.

The chain links TRBV28 to TRBJ1-2; D remains ambiguous. V was trimmed by 7 bases and J by 4 bases, leaving 13 bases between them. Germline assignment: CDR1 MDHEN and CDR2 SYDVKM. The CDR3 has 13 amino acids. CDR3 in DNA: TGTGCCAGCACCCCCGGACTCCTCTATGGCTACACCTTC. It encodes CASTPGLLYGYTF.

By its share, this clone is medium-sized. This sequence joins TRBV6-1 and TRBJ2-1; a weak D match, TRBD2 (5 bases). The CDR3 runs to 16 residues. Trimming removed 6 bases from V and 5 bases from J, with 20 bases in between. The V gene's germline CDR1 is MNHNS and CDR2 SASEGT. CDR3 sequence: CASSPTQAGADNEQFF. The CDR3 DNA reads TGTGCCAGCAGCCCTACCCAGGCGGGTGCCGACAATGAGCAGTTCTTC.

This clone is medium-sized in the sample. The chain joins TRBV28 to TRBJ2-7; D may match TRBD1 or TRBD2 (5 bases each). This CDR3 has 13 amino acids. Germline V lookup: CDR1 MDHEN, CDR2 SYDVKM. V was shortened by 6 bases and J by 2 bases, with 11 bases between the two germline ends. CDR3 bases: TGTGCCAGCAGACGGGACGGACCCTACGAGCAGTACTTC. Protein sequence: CASRRDGPYEQYF.

In regard to this clone: A much larger clone sits a single nucleotide away, making a read error possible. Other DNA sequences of this sample code for an identical CDR3. This chain uses TRBV4-1 with TRBJ1-1; 9 nucleotides align to TRBD1. The germline V gene encodes CDR1 MGHRA and CDR2 YSYEKL. The CDR3 spans 16 residues. V trimming: 0 bases; J trimming: 4 bases; junction bases outside the gene matches: 6. The CDR3 DNA is TGCGCCAGCAGCCAAGAACAGGGGGCTCGGGGCACTGAAGCTTTCTTT. The encoded protein is CASSQEQGARGTEAFF.

This clone is categorized as medium-sized (0.01 to 0.1%). The sample contains more than one DNA sequence encoding this CDR3. V is TRBV2 and J is TRBJ2-3; no firm D call. The CDR3 length is 14 residues. V lost 2 bases to trimming and J lost 2 bases, with 8 bases between them. In germline, CDR1 is SNHLY, CDR2 FYNNEI. The CDR3 protein is CASSEMGSTDTQYF. The DNA of the CDR3 is TGTGCCAGCAGTGAAATGGGGTCCACAGATACGCAGTATTTT.

V is TRBV20-1 and J is TRBJ1-1; 9 bases are shared with TRBD1. Germline trimming cut 0 bases from V and 1 base from J; bases unmatched to any gene: 12. The length of the CDR3 is 18 residues. CDR1 is DFQATT and CDR2 is SNEGSKA in the germline V gene (reference sequence). The CDR3 region is CSARDHIGQGSWNTEAFF. The CDR3 region has the DNA TGCAGTGCTAGAGATCATATAGGACAGGGGAGTTGGAACACTGAAGCTTTCTTT.